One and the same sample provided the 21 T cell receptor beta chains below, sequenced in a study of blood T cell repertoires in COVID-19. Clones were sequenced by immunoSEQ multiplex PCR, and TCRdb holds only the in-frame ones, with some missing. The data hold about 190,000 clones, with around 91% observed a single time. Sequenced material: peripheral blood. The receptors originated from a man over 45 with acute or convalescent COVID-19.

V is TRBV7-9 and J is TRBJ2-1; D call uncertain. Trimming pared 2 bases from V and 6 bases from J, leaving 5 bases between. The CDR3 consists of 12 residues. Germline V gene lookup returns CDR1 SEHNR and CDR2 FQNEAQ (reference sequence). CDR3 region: CASSLLSNEQFF. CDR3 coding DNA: TGTGCCAGCAGCTTACTCAGCAATGAGCAGTTCTTC. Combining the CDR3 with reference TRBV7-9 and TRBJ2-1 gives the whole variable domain DTGVSQNPRHKITKRGQNVTFRCDPISEHNRLYWYRQTLGQGPEFLTYFQNEAQLEKSRLLSDRFSAERPKGSFSTLEIQRTEQGDSAMYLCASSLLSNEQFFGPGTRLTVL.

The CDR3 spells CASSYEFRRGHIGRNQPQHF. The CDR3 nucleotides are TGTGCCAGCAGTTACGAGTTCCGAAGGGGGCATATTGGCCGCAATCAGCCCCAGCATTTT. The chain employs TRBV6-2 or TRBV6-3 and TRBJ1-5; 7 bases match TRBD1. CDR1 MNHEY and CDR2 SVGEGT come from the germline V gene. V lost 2 bases to trimming and J lost 2 bases; unmatched junction nucleotides: 18. This CDR3 contains 20 residues.

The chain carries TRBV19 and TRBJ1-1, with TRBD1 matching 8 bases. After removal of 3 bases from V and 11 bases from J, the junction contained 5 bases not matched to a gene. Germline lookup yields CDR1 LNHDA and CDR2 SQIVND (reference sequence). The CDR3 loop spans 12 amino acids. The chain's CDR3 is CASSMGQAVAFF. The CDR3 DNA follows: TGTGCCAGTAGTATGGGACAGGCTGTCGCTTTCTTT.

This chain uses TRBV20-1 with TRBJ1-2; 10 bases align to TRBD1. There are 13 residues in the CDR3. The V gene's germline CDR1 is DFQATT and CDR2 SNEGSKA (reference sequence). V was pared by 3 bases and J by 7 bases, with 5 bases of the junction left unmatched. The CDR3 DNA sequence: TGCAGTGCTAGTCGCCGGGACAGGGGTGGCTACACCTTC. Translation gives CSASRRDRGGYTF.

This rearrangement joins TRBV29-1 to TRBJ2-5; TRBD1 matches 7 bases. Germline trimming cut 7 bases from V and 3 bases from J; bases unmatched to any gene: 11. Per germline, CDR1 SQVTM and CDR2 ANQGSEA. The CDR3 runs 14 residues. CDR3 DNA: TGCAGCGCTACGGACGGGCAGGGGGAAGAGACCCAGTACTTC. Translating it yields CSATDGQGEETQYF.

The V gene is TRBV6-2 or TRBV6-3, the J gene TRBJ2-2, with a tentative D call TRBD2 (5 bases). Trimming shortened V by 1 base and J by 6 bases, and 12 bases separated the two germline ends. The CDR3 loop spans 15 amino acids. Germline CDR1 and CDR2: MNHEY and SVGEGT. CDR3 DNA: TGTGCCAGCAGTTACTTGAGGGTTCAACCCGGGGAGCTGTTTTTT. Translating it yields CASSYLRVQPGELFF.

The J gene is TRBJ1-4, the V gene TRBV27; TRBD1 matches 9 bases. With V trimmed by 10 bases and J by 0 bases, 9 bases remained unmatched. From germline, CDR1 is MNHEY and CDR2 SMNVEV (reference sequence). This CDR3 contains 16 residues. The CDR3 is CATRDRVEATNEKLFF. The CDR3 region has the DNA TGTGCCACCCGGGACAGGGTAGAGGCAACTAATGAAAAACTGTTTTTT.

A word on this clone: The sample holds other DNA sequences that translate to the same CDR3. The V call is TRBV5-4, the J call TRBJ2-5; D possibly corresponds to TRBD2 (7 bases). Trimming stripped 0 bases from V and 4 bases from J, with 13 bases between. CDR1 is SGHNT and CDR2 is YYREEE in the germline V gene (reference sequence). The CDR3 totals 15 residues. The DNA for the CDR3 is TGTGCCAGCAGCTTGGGTCGGGGGGCGGGAGAGACCCAGTACTTC. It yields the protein CASSLGRGAGETQYF.

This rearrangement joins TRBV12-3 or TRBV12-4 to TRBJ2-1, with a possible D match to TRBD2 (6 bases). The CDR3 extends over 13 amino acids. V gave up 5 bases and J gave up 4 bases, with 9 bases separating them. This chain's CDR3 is CASSMGLYNEQFF. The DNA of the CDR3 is TGTGCCAGCAGTATGGGACTTTACAATGAGCAGTTCTTC.

The CDR3 is CASSQGLSGSSYEQYF. The CDR3 nucleotides read TGCGCCAGCAGCCAAGGGCTTAGCGGGAGCTCCTACGAGCAGTACTTC. This chain joins TRBV4-1 and TRBJ2-7; 9 bases agree with TRBD2. Germline V gene sequence: CDR1 MGHRA, CDR2 YSYEKL. The trim removed 1 base at V and 0 bases at J, leaving 4 bases unmatched. The CDR3 spans 16 residues.

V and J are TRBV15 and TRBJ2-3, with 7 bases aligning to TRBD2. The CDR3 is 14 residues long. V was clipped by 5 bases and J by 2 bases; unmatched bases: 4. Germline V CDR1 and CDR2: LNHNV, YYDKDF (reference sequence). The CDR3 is CATSLGGDTDTQYF. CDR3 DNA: TGTGCCACCAGCTTGGGAGGGGACACAGATACGCAGTATTTT.

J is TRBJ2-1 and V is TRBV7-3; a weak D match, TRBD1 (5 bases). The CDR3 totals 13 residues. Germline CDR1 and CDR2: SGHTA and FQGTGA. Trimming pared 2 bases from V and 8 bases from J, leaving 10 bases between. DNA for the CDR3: TGTGCCAGCAGCTTAGGCCAGGGCGATGAGCAGTTCTTC. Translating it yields CASSLGQGDEQFF.

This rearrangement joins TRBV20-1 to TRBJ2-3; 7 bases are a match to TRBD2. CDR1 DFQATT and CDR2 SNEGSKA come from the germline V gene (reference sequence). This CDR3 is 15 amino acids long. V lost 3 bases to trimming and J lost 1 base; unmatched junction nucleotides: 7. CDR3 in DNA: TGCAGTGCTAGTGAGTCAGCGGGGCGCACAGATACGCAGTATTTT. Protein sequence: CSASESAGRTDTQYF.

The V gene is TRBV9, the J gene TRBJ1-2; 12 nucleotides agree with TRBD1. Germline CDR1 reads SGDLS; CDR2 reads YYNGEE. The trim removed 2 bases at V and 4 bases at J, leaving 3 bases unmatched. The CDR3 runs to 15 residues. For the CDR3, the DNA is TGTGCCAGCAGCGTGGGACAGGGGGCTAGCTATGGCTACACCTTC. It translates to CASSVGQGASYGYTF.

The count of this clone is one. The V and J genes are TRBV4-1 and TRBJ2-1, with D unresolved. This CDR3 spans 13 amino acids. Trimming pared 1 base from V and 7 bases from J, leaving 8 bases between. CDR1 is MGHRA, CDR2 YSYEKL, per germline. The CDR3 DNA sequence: TGCGCCAGCAGCCAAGGATGGGCAAATGAGCAGTTCTTC. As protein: CASSQGWANEQFF.

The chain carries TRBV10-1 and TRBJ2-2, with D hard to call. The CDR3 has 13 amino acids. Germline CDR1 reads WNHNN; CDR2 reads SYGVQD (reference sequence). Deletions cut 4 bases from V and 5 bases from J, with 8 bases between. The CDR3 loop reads CASSATGTGELFF. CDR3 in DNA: TGCGCCAGCAGTGCGACTGGTACCGGGGAGCTGTTTTTT.

The CDR3, as DNA: TGCGCCAGCAGCTTGGGGGGACAGGTCTCCTACAATGAGCAGTTCTTC. This codes for CASSLGGQVSYNEQFF. The rearrangement joins TRBV5-1 to TRBJ2-1; 8 bases are a match to TRBD1. Germline V gene sequence: CDR1 SGHRS, CDR2 YFSETQ. V lost 0 bases and J lost 0; bases outside the gene matches: 2. There are 16 residues in the CDR3.

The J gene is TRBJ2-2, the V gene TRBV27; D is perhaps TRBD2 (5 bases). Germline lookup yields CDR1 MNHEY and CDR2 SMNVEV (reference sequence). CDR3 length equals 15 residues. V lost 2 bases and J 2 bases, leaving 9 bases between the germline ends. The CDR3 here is CASSLLAQNTGELFF. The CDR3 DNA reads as TGTGCCAGCAGTTTACTAGCTCAAAACACCGGGGAGCTGTTTTTT.

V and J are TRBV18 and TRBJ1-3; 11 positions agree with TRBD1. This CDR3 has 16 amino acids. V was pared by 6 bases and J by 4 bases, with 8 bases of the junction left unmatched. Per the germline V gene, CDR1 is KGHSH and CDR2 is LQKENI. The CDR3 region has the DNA TGTGCCAGCTCGCCCGGACAGGGGGCGACAGGAAACACCATATATTTT. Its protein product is CASSPGQGATGNTIYF. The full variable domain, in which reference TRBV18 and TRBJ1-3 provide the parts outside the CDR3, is NAGVMQNPRHLVRRRGQEARLRCSPMKGHSHVYWYRQLPEEGLKFMVYLQKENIIDESGMPKERFSAEFPKEGPSILRIQQVVRGDSAAYFCASSPGQGATGNTIYFGEGSWLTVV.

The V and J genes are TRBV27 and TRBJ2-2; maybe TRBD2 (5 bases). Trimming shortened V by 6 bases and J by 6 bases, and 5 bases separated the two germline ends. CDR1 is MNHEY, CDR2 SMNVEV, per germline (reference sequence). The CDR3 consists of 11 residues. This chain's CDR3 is CASRGAGELFF. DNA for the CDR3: TGTGCCAGCAGGGGAGCCGGGGAGCTGTTTTTT.

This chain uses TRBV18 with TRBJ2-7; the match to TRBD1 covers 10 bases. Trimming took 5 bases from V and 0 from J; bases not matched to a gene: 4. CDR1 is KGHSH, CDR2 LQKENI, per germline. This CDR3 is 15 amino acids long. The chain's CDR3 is CASSNGQGVSYEQYF. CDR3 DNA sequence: TGTGCCAGCTCAAACGGACAGGGGGTCTCCTACGAGCAGTACTTC.